This TCR beta chain was sequenced for a study of T cell responses to AZD1222 COVID-19 vaccine. Whole-study results and caveats: Vaccine-related CD4 TCRs covered spike, predominating at 160-218 and 743-854. Donors skewed white British and female; clonal diversity was possibly underestimated. It was only after the peak T cell response that any repertoires were sampled.

The repertoire was sequenced with immunoSEQ multiplex PCR; TCRdb's copy has only in-frame clones and lacks some. The data show some 79,000 clones, approximately 85% seen once. In this sample, this clone turned up once. The antigen is undetermined. Germline values: CDR1 ENHRY, CDR2 SYGVKD. Germline trimming cut 6 bases from V and 7 bases from J; bases unmatched to any gene: 9. The CDR3 is made up of 14 amino acids. This receptor was obtained from an adult who received the AZD1222 COVID-19 vaccine. This rearrangement joins TRBV10-3 to TRBJ1-5, with TRBD1 matching over 7 bases. The sequenced sample was peripheral blood, obtained 28 days after the second AZD1222 dose. The CDR3 loop is CAIRPATGDQPQHF. DNA for the CDR3: TGTGCCATCAGACCCGCCACAGGGGACCAGCCCCAGCATTTT.